This T cell receptor beta chain was recovered during a study of identical twins. TCRdb re-called the 5' RACE reads through MiXCR, storing one row per CDR3 protein. Of about 450,000 distinct CDR3 sequences in the sample, around 20% are singletons; the top ten hold 9.5% to 15%. Germline V gives CDR1 DFQATT, CDR2 SNEGSKA (reference sequence). The junction had 17 bases not matched to a gene; V was cut back by 7 bases and J by 8 bases. The CDR3 sequence is 14 residues long. This clonotype has at least ten counts. The V gene is TRBV20-1, the J gene TRBJ2-7, with 7 bases matching TRBD2. The TCR comes from a man aged 45 to 65 in good health. Sequenced: naive T cells sorted from blood. Here the CDR3 reads CSVTPGAGVRQQYF. The CDR3 region has the DNA TGCAGTGTCACCCCCGGGGCGGGAGTGAGACAGCAGTACTTC.